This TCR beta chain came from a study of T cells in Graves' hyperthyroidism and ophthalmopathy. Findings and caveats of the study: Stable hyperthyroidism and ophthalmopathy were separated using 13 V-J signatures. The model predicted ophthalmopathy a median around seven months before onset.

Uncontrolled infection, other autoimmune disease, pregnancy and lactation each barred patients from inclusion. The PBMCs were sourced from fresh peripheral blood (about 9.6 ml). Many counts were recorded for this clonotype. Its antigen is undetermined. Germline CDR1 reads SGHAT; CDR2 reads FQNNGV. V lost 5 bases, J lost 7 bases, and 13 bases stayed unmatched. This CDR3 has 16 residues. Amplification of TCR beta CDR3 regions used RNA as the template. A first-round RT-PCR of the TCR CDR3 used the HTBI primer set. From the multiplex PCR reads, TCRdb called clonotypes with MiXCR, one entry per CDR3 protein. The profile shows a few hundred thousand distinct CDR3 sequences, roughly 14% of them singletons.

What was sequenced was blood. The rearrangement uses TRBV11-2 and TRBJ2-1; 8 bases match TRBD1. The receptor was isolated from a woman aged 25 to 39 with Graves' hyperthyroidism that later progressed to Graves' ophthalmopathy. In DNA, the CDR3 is TGTGCCAGCAGCCGAACTACAGGGGGATATTGGAATGAGCAGTTCTTC. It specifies CASSRTTGGYWNEQFF.